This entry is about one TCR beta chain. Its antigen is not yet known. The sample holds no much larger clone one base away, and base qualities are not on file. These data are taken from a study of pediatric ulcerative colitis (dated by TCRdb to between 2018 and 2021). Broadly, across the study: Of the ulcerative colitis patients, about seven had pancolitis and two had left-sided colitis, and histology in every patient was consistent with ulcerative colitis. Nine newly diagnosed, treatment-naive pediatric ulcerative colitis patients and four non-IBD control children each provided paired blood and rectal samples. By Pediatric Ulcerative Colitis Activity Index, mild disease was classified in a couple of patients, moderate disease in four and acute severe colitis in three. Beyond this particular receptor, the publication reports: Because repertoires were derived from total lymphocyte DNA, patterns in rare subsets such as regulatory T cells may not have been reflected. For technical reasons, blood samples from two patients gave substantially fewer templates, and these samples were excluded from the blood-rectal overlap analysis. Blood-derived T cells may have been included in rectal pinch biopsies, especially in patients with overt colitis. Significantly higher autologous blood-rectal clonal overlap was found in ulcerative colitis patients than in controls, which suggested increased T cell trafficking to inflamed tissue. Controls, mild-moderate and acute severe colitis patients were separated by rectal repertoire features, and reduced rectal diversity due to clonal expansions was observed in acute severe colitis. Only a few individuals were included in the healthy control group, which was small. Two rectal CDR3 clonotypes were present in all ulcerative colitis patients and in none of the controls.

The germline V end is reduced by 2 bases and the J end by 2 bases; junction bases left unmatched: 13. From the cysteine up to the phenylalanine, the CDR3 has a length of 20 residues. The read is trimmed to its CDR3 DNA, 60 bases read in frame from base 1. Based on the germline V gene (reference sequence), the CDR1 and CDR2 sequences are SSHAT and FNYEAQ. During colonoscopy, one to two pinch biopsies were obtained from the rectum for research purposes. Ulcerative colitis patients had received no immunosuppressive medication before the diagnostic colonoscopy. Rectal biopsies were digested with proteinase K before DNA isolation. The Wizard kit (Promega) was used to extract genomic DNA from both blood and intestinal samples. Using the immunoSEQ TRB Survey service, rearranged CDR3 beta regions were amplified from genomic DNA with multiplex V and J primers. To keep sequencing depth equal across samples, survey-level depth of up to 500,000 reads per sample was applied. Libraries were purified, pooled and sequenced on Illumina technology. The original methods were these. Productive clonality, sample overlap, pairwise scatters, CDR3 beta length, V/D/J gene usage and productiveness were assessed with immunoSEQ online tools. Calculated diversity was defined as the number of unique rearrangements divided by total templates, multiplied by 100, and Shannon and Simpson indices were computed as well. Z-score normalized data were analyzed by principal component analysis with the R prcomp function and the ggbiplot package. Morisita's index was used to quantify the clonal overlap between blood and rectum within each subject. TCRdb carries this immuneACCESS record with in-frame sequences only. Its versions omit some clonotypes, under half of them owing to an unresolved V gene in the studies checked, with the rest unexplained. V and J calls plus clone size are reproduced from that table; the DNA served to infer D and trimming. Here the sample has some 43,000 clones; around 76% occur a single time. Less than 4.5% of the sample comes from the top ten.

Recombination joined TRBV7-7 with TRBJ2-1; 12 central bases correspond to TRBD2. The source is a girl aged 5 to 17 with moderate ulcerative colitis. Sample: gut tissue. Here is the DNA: TGTGCCAGCAGCTTATCGCGTCCGGCTAGCGGGAGGGCAGCCTACAATGAGCAGTTCTTC. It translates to CASSLSRPASGRAAYNEQFF. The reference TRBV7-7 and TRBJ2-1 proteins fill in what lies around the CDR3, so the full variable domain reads GAGVSQSPRYKVTKRGQDVTLRCDPISSHATLYWYQQALGQGPEFLTYFNYEAQPDKSGLPSDRFSAERPEGSISTLTIQRTEQRDSAMYRCASSLSRPASGRAAYNEQFFGPGTRLTVL.